This T cell receptor beta chain emerged from a study of CD8+ T cells in alopecia areata. Across the study: In an open-label trial, patients got 5 to 10 mg tofacitinib twice daily. Whole-study findings and limits: With tofacitinib ongoing, many expanded lesional clones persisted in both scalp and blood. Scalp clonality and expanded CD8+ clones among the top 100 were significantly decreased by tofacitinib.

Treatment given: oral pan-JAK inhibitor, 5-10 mg twice daily. With respect to this clone: Its matching antigen is unknown.

This CDR3 comprises 14 residues. V shed 4 bases and J shed 8 bases, with 12 bases lying between them. Looked up from germline, CDR1 is LNHDA and CDR2 is SQIVND (reference sequence). cDNA reverse transcribed from extracted RNA served as the sequencing template. Generated by immunoSEQ multiplex PCR, the TCRdb table keeps only in-frame clones and is missing some. The data contain under 200,000 clones, 50% to 65% of them singletons. This TCR was recovered from a human donor with alopecia areata. The genes are TRBV19 and TRBJ1-6, with TRBD1 as a possible D gene (6 bases). The sample in question was CD4+ T cells sorted from blood, obtained at week 24, from a patient treated with tofacitinib. CDR3 in DNA: TGTGCCAGTAGTAATGGGGGCGCGTATTCACCCCTCCACTTT. As protein: CASSNGGAYSPLHF.